Described below is a single T cell receptor (beta chain) sequence and its context. The target antigen is unknown. This specimen belongs to a study of early T cells in non-severe SARS-CoV-2 infection. Across the whole study: Unsorted whole blood bulk RNA was sequenced, with unpaired chains. Whole-study findings and limits: The VDJdb matching leaned toward anti-spike CD8 responses and overlooked private and CD4 specificities.

The CDR3 totals 15 residues. V lost 2 bases to trimming and J lost 0 bases, with 8 bases between them. From germline, CDR1 is SNHLY and CDR2 FYNNEI. Individually, cDNA molecules had unique molecular identifiers attached to them. TCRdb re-analysed the 5' RACE reads in MiXCR, keeping a single row per CDR3 protein. This table has about 60,000 distinct CDR3 sequences, approximately 12% appearing once. This chain connects TRBV2 to TRBJ1-5; D not resolved. This receptor was obtained from an adult who was a healthcare worker with PCR-confirmed SARS-CoV-2 infection or an uninfected control (not recorded which). The source material was whole blood. Written as DNA, the CDR3 is TGTGCCAGCAGTGAATTCAGTTATAGCAATCAGCCCCAGCATTTT. This sequence encodes CASSEFSYSNQPQHF.